This T cell receptor beta chain was captured in a study of T cell changes during pregnancy in multiple sclerosis. Sequencing used immunoSEQ multiplex PCR; TCRdb keeps in-frame clones, though not all of them. The data hold tens of thousands of clones, with 90% to 97% observed a single time. Germline V lookup: CDR1 LNHDA, CDR2 SQIVND (reference sequence). There are 14 residues in the CDR3. Trimming removed 1 base from V and 5 bases from J, with 9 bases in between. The rearrangement uses TRBV19 and TRBJ2-1, with D perhaps TRBD2 (6 bases). Here the sequenced sample was CD8+ T cells from peripheral blood mononuclear cells, taken after pregnancy. This TCR came from a female donor with multiple sclerosis, enrolled in a pregnancy study. As DNA, the CDR3 is TGTGCCAGTAGTATAGCCCCTAGCGACAATGAGCAGTTCTTC. This encodes CASSIAPSDNEQFF.